What follows are 2 T cell receptor beta chains derived from one specimen sequenced in a study of vaccination and CD4 T cells after COVID-19. The treatment: approximately nine-day PBMC culture with coronavirus spike peptide pools or control peptides (ViraFEST assay). No cognate antigen is known for these TCRs. Cultured CD4+ T cell DNA was sequenced using the Oncomine TCR Beta short-read assay. TCRdb independently ran MiXCR on the PCR reads; one entry per CDR3 protein. Of 28,000 or so distinct CDR3 sequences in the sample, 40% to 50% are singletons; the top ten hold approximately 11%. Sequenced input: CD4+ T cells from blood, cultured in vitro. The receptor set was obtained from a human donor who had recovered from COVID-19.

This clonotype was counted a few times. The rearrangement links TRBV7-6 to TRBJ1-1, with 7 bases identical to TRBD1. There are 17 residues in the CDR3. Germline loops: CDR1 SGHVS, CDR2 FNYEAQ. J was trimmed by 0 bases and V by 5 bases; bases with no gene match: 12. CDR3 residues: CASSEGHRGPLNTEAFF. The CDR3 DNA reads TGTGCCAGCAGCGAGGGACACAGGGGCCCCTTGAACACTGAAGCTTTCTTT.

The chain employs TRBV10-3 and TRBJ2-1; 9 bases are shared with TRBD1. The J segment lost 5 bases and the V segment lost 11 bases, leaving 7 bases of the junction unmatched. The germline gives CDR1 ENHRY, CDR2 SYGVKD. The CDR3 sequence is 13 residues long. The chain's CDR3 is CASMGQGNNEQFF. CDR3 bases: TGTGCCTCAATGGGACAGGGCAACAATGAGCAGTTCTTC.